This TCR beta chain was sequenced during a study of T cells in Graves' hyperthyroidism and ophthalmopathy. Germline assignment: CDR1 SQVTM and CDR2 ANQGSEA. The CDR3 contains 14 residues. V was shortened by 6 bases and J by 4 bases, with 15 bases between the two germline ends. TCR beta CDR3 regions were amplified from RNA. A first-round RT-PCR of the TCR CDR3 used the HTBI primer set. MiXCR was run by TCRdb on the multiplex PCR reads, yielding one entry per CDR3 protein. The data hold around 600,000 distinct CDR3 sequences, with around 13% observed a single time. Regarding the study as a whole: Blood shared most expanded thyroid clonotypes above 0.001.

On this clonotype itself: What it binds is not known.

Input material: blood. The chain couples TRBV29-1 to TRBJ2-2; possibly TRBD1 or TRBD2 for D (5 bases each). The sequence was obtained from a woman aged 50 to 60 with Graves' ophthalmopathy. The CDR3 bases are TGCAGCGTCCGACAGACCGAGGGCACCGGGGAGCTGTTTTTT. This encodes CSVRQTEGTGELFF.